This record concerns one T cell receptor beta chain sequence. No antigen is known for it. The data were obtained in a study of identical twins. CDR1 and CDR2 from the germline V gene are SGHDT and YYEEEE. The CDR3 has 15 residues. Trimming took 4 bases from V and 5 from J; bases not matched to a gene: 10. Study results and caveats: An excess of low generation probability was shown by twin-shared out-of-frame alpha sequences. Without tracking the same donors, conclusions rested on cross-sectional statistical analysis.

Each CDR3 protein is one row after TCRdb ran MiXCR on the 5' RACE reads. The sample lists around 1.7 million distinct CDR3 sequences; less than 40% were seen once. This clonotype was sampled from a newborn girl in good health. Specimen: cord blood. This chain uses TRBV5-6 with TRBJ2-3; 7 positions match TRBD1. As DNA, the CDR3 is TGTGCCAGCAGCACCCCAGGACAGGAGAGAGATACGCAGTATTTT. Translated, it gives CASSTPGQERDTQYF.